These 22 T cell receptor beta chains were sequenced from one sample in a study of lymphopenia after photon versus proton radiotherapy. Libraries were prepared by immunoSEQ multiplex PCR; TCRdb keeps only in-frame clonotypes and omits some of them. The data hold about 22,000 clones, with 80% to 90% observed a single time. This material consisted of peripheral blood, taken from a patient treated with proton-based radiotherapy. The receptors were gathered from an elderly man with esophageal cancer.

The chain recombines TRBV5-4 with TRBJ2-3; 7 bases fit TRBD2. The CDR3 sequence is 16 residues long. Germline trimming cut 0 bases from V and 0 bases from J; bases unmatched to any gene: 4. In germline, CDR1 is SGHNT, CDR2 YYREEE (reference sequence). The CDR3: CASSLGAGVSTDTQYF. The CDR3, as DNA: TGTGCCAGCAGCTTGGGTGCGGGAGTTAGCACAGATACGCAGTATTTT.

The genes are TRBV4-3 and TRBJ1-3; D perhaps matches TRBD1 (5 bases). CDR3 length: 15 residues. Germline V gene lookup returns CDR1 LGHNA and CDR2 YSLEER. Between the trimmed V and J ends, which lost 3 bases and 0 bases, there was a span of 9 bases. The CDR3 nucleotides are TGCGCCAGCAGCCATAGGGGAATCTCTGGAAACACCATATATTTT. It is translated as CASSHRGISGNTIYF.

V gene TRBV29-1 combines with J gene TRBJ2-7, with TRBD1 matching 9 bases. Germline loops: CDR1 SQVTM, CDR2 ANQGSEA. V dropped 2 bases and J dropped 6; count of bases not matched to a gene: 11. The CDR3 loop spans 15 amino acids. In DNA, the CDR3 is TGCAGCGTTGAACCACTACCCGGGACAGGGATCGAGCAGTACTTC. Translation gives CSVEPLPGTGIEQYF.

The rearrangement links TRBV18 to TRBJ2-5; D possibly corresponds to TRBD1 (5 bases). The CDR3 runs to 13 residues. Germline values: CDR1 KGHSH, CDR2 LQKENI. The V and J ends lost 6 bases and 4 bases respectively, with 12 bases between them. CDR3 nucleotides: TGTGCCAGCTCGGGGCCCCAGCGAGAGACCCAGTACTTC. It yields the protein CASSGPQRETQYF.

The V and J genes are TRBV11-2 and TRBJ1-2; D perhaps matches TRBD1 (5 bases). The CDR3 has 17 residues. V was shortened by 1 base and J by 7 bases, with 22 bases between the two germline ends. Germline lookup yields CDR1 SGHAT and CDR2 FQNNGV. This chain's CDR3 is CASSLGSGGSGERGYTF. Here the CDR3 DNA reads TGTGCCAGCAGCTTAGGGTCGGGGGGTAGTGGTGAGCGTGGCTACACCTTC.

As DNA, the CDR3 is TGTGCCAGCAGCACTGGGGGGCCGGGCTATGGCTACACCTTC. Its protein product is CASSTGGPGYGYTF. V usage is TRBV7-9 and J usage is TRBJ1-2; perhaps TRBD1 as D (6 bases). Germline V gene sequence: CDR1 SEHNR, CDR2 FQNEAQ (reference sequence). V lost 5 bases and J lost 4, with 14 bases in between. This CDR3 has 14 residues.

The CDR3 bases are TGTGCCAGCAGCCCAGCGGGGAGCTCCTACGAGCAGTACTTC. As protein: CASSPAGSSYEQYF. The chain joins TRBV6-5 to TRBJ2-7, with 7 bases aligning to TRBD2. Trimming cost V 6 bases and J 0 bases; bases outside gene matches: 5. Germline lookup yields CDR1 MNHEY and CDR2 SVGAGI. The CDR3 has 14 residues.

This sequence joins TRBV7-2 and TRBJ1-5; 12 positions agree with TRBD1. Germline values: CDR1 SGHTA, CDR2 FQGNSA. After removal of 5 bases from V and 7 bases from J, the junction contained 9 bases not matched to a gene. The CDR3 length is 16 residues. CDR3 protein: CASSLTGTGGRQPQHF. The CDR3 region has the DNA TGTGCCAGCAGCCTAACCGGGACAGGGGGCCGGCAGCCCCAGCATTTT.

The chain links TRBV5-1 to TRBJ2-3; D is perhaps TRBD2 (5 bases). This CDR3 comprises 14 residues. Germline V CDR1 and CDR2: SGHRS, YFSETQ. With 0 bases removed from V and 4 bases from J, the gap between germline ends came to 9 bases. The chain's CDR3 is CASSLGGKPDTQYF. The CDR3 DNA reads as TGCGCCAGCAGCTTGGGAGGGAAGCCAGATACGCAGTATTTT. Supplemented by reference TRBV5-1 and TRBJ2-3, the full variable domain reads KAGVTQTPRYLIKTRGQQVTLSCSPISGHRSVSWYQQTPGQGLQFLFEYFSETQRNKGNFPGRFSGRQFSNSRSEMNVSTLELGDSALYLCASSLGGKPDTQYFGPGTRLTVL.

The chain couples TRBV9 to TRBJ1-3; tentative D call: TRBD1 (5 bases). This CDR3 spans 16 amino acids. CDR1 and CDR2 (germline): SGDLS, YYNGEE. V lost 2 bases and J 0 bases, leaving 12 bases between the germline ends. CDR3 in amino acids: CASSVIDSSSGNTIYF. The CDR3 region has the DNA TGTGCCAGCAGCGTGATAGACAGCTCCTCTGGAAACACCATATATTTT.

This chain uses TRBV5-1 with TRBJ2-3, with D possibly TRBD2 on 6 matching bases. Trimming pared 0 bases from V and 1 base from J, leaving 12 bases between. The CDR3 loop spans 16 amino acids. The germline V gene has CDR1 SGHRS and CDR2 YFSETQ. The CDR3 DNA sequence: TGCGCCAGCAGCTTGGACGGCGGGGCGGGCACAGATACGCAGTATTTT. It codes for CASSLDGGAGTDTQYF. Supplemented by reference TRBV5-1 and TRBJ2-3, the full variable domain reads KAGVTQTPRYLIKTRGQQVTLSCSPISGHRSVSWYQQTPGQGLQFLFEYFSETQRNKGNFPGRFSGRQFSNSRSEMNVSTLELGDSALYLCASSLDGGAGTDTQYFGPGTRLTVL.

This chain joins TRBV27 and TRBJ2-3, with 7 nucleotides matching TRBD1. The CDR3 is 15 amino acids. Germline loops: CDR1 MNHEY, CDR2 SMNVEV (reference sequence). The ends lost 5 bases at V and 4 bases at J; junction bases unmatched: 9. CDR3 region: CASSPGTVNSDTQYF. CDR3 in DNA: TGTGCCAGCAGTCCCGGGACAGTAAACTCAGATACGCAGTATTTT.

The rearrangement uses TRBV7-2 and TRBJ2-7, with D hard to call. Germline V lookup: CDR1 SGHTA, CDR2 FQGNSA. Deletions cut 1 base from V and 1 base from J, with 8 bases between. This CDR3 has 14 amino acids. The CDR3 bases are TGTGCCAGCAGCTTAGTGGACGGATCCTACGAGCAGTACTTC. Its protein product is CASSLVDGSYEQYF.

The CDR3 DNA follows: TGTGCCAGCAGCTTCAGGGGTGGGACCGGGGAGCTGTTTTTT. Translated, it gives CASSFRGGTGELFF. The chain uses TRBV7-2 and TRBJ2-2; D is possibly TRBD1 (6 bases). From germline, CDR1 is SGHTA and CDR2 FQGNSA. V lost 3 bases and J lost 5, with 10 bases in between. The CDR3 loop spans 14 amino acids.

The count of this clone is one. The genes are TRBV6-6 and TRBJ2-5; TRBD2 matches at 8 bases. The CDR3 covers 14 residues. Germline V gene sequence: CDR1 MNHNY, CDR2 SVGAGI (reference sequence). V shed 6 bases, J shed 4 bases, and the junction held 7 bases outside the gene matches. The DNA for the CDR3 is TGTGCCAGCAGCCCCTCCGCGGGGGGAGAGACCCAGTACTTC. Translated: CASSPSAGGETQYF.

The CDR3 coding sequence is TGTGCCAGCCGTACGCTCACAGATACGCAGTATTTT. It yields the protein CASRTLTDTQYF. The chain is built from TRBV6-1 and TRBJ2-3; D not resolved. Germline V gives CDR1 MNHNS, CDR2 SASEGT. The V end was cut by 8 bases, the J end by 2 bases, with 8 bases between. This CDR3 has 12 residues.

The DNA of the CDR3 is TGTGCCAGTAGAACTAAGCGGGGGGGCTGGACAGATACGCAGTATTTT. The encoded protein is CASRTKRGGWTDTQYF. The genes are TRBV19 and TRBJ2-3; 10 bases line up with TRBD2. V trimming: 6 bases; J trimming: 3 bases; junction bases outside the gene matches: 9. CDR3 length: 16 residues. Germline V gene sequence: CDR1 LNHDA, CDR2 SQIVND (reference sequence).

The chain links TRBV4-1 to TRBJ2-1, with TRBD2 matching 10 bases. Trimming at V came to 3 bases and at J to 1 base, leaving 9 bases not matched to a gene. This CDR3 region has 18 residues. From germline, CDR1 is MGHRA and CDR2 YSYEKL. CDR3 nucleotide sequence: TGCGCCAGCAGCCACGGACTAGCGGCCCCGGGTTCCTACAATGAGCAGTTCTTC. Protein sequence: CASSHGLAAPGSYNEQFF.

This clone has more than one count but fewer than ten. DNA of the CDR3: TGTGCCAGTAGAAACCGGAACACTGAAGCTTTCTTT. It yields the protein CASRNRNTEAFF. The V and J genes are TRBV19 and TRBJ1-1; unclear D gene. The CDR3 loop spans 12 amino acids. Trimming cost V 6 bases and J 1 base, with 6 bases left between them. CDR1 and CDR2 (germline): LNHDA, SQIVND (reference sequence).

This chain uses TRBV19 with TRBJ2-7, with D possibly TRBD1 on 5 matching bases. Germline lookup yields CDR1 LNHDA and CDR2 SQIVND (reference sequence). CDR3 size: 14 residues. V lost 3 bases and J 5 bases, leaving 14 bases between the germline ends. CDR3 sequence: CASSMQGGRDEQYF. In nucleotides, the CDR3 is TGTGCCAGTAGTATGCAGGGTGGTAGAGACGAGCAGTACTTC.

The chain uses TRBV7-9 and TRBJ2-5; D not certain. Germline loops: CDR1 SEHNR, CDR2 FQNEAQ (reference sequence). Trimming left V 3 bases short and J 4 bases short, with 3 bases between. The CDR3 loop spans 11 amino acids. CDR3: CASSFRETQYF. CDR3 DNA: TGTGCCAGCAGCTTCCGAGAGACCCAGTACTTC.

This chain links TRBV5-1 with TRBJ2-7; 10 bases are shared with TRBD2. This CDR3 contains 15 residues. Germline lookup yields CDR1 SGHRS and CDR2 YFSETQ. V was clipped by 1 base and J by 5 bases; unmatched bases: 6. The CDR3 sequence: CASSLRAGGPHEQYF. In DNA, the CDR3 is TGCGCCAGCAGCTTGAGAGCGGGGGGGCCCCACGAGCAGTACTTC. Full variable domain (missing parts from reference TRBV5-1 and TRBJ2-7): KAGVTQTPRYLIKTRGQQVTLSCSPISGHRSVSWYQQTPGQGLQFLFEYFSETQRNKGNFPGRFSGRQFSNSRSEMNVSTLELGDSALYLCASSLRAGGPHEQYFGPGTRLTVT.